Each of the 17 T cell receptor beta chains below was sequenced from the same sample in a study of tumor and adjacent non-tumor tissue in lung cancer. The template was RNA from unsorted bulk tissue. The library came from three nested PCR rounds adapted from ARM-PCR protocols. TCRdb reprocessed the multiplex PCR reads via MiXCR and lists one record per CDR3 protein. This sample has more than 85,000 distinct CDR3 sequences, with about three fifths found just once. The sequenced sample consisted of lung tumor tissue. The receptor source for this set is a man in his 70s with non-small cell lung cancer.

This rearrangement joins TRBV28 to TRBJ2-7, with 9 bases identical to TRBD1. V shed 6 bases, J shed 3 bases, and the junction held 9 bases outside the gene matches. This CDR3 is built from 15 residues. CDR1 and CDR2 from the germline V gene are MDHEN and SYDVKM. CDR3 bases: TGTGCCAGCAGAACGGACAGGGGTAGCTTCTACGAGCAGTACTTC. Its protein is CASRTDRGSFYEQYF.

To note about this clonotype: With a much larger clone just one base away, this may be a read error. The CDR3 spells CSSSRGQVYEQYF. In DNA, the CDR3 is TGTTCCAGCAGTCGAGGACAGGTTTACGAGCAGTACTTC. The rearrangement uses TRBV6-6 and TRBJ2-7; 7 bases agree with TRBD1. The CDR3 loop spans 13 amino acids. Germline lookup yields CDR1 MNHNY and CDR2 SVGAGI (reference sequence).

This clonotype came up a few times. The V and J genes are TRBV5-1 and TRBJ1-6; D unclear. Trimming cost V 3 bases and J 5 bases, with 9 bases left between them. Germline V gene lookup returns CDR1 SGHRS and CDR2 YFSETQ. This CDR3 region has 14 residues. CDR3 coding DNA: TGCGCCAGCAGCTCGGAACGGGATAATTCACCCCTCCACTTT. Its translation is CASSSERDNSPLHF.

Comments on this clonotype: At one boundary the junction diverges from the germline segment, which might be a read error. Written as DNA, the CDR3 is TGTAGCGTTATATCGTCATCCCACCAGGCAGGGGCCAACCTCCTGACTTTC. Residues: CSVISSSHQAGANLLTF. This chain connects TRBV29-1 to TRBJ2-6; a possible D gene is TRBD1 (6 bases). The germline V gene encodes CDR1 SQVTM and CDR2 ANQGSEA. The CDR3 spans 17 residues.

This clonotype was observed once. This chain links TRBV28 with TRBJ1-2; D remains unclear. Germline CDR1 reads MDHEN; CDR2 reads SYDVKM. V was clipped by 6 bases and J by 11 bases, with 19 bases between them. This CDR3 has 13 amino acids. CDR3 in amino acids: CASREALRDVYTF. CDR3 coding DNA: TGTGCCAGCAGAGAAGCCCTAAGGGATGTTTACACCTTC.

The chain carries TRBV20-1 and TRBJ2-3; TRBD1 matches at 11 bases. The junction had 10 bases not matched to a gene; V was cut back by 3 bases and J by 5 bases. The CDR3 consists of 16 residues. Germline values: CDR1 DFQATT, CDR2 SNEGSKA (reference sequence). The CDR3 coding sequence is TGCAGTGCTAGCTTTGCGGACAGGGGGCTAAGAGATACGCAGTATTTT. Protein product: CSASFADRGLRDTQYF.

The genes are TRBV29-1 and TRBJ2-5, with D perhaps assigned TRBD1 or TRBD2 (5 bases each). CDR1 and CDR2 from the germline V gene are SQVTM and ANQGSEA. Deletions cut 7 bases from V and 1 base from J, with 19 bases between. The CDR3 contains 15 residues. For the CDR3, the DNA is TGCAGCGCTGGGGACGGCTGGATGGGCCAAGAGACCCAGTACTTC. Translated, it gives CSAGDGWMGQETQYF.

The chain couples TRBV12-3 or TRBV12-4 to TRBJ1-6; D remains unclear. The ends were cut back, 6 bases at V and 15 bases at J, with 15 bases in the middle. This CDR3 region has 12 residues. CDR3 residues: CASSYSGPLLHF. In DNA, the CDR3 is TGTGCCAGCAGCTACAGCGGCCCACTCCTCCACTTT.

Note on this clonotype: A much larger clone differs from this one at a single base, so this may be a read error. CDR3 in DNA: TGCGCCGGCAGTGGTCTGCACACCGGGGAGCTGTTTTTT. As protein: CAGSGLHTGELFF. This sequence joins TRBV10-2 and TRBJ2-2, with D uncertain. Germline values: CDR1 WSHSY, CDR2 SAAADI. This CDR3 is 13 amino acids long.

A remark on this clonotype: One end of the junction is discordant with germline, which a read error may explain. The J gene is TRBJ2-1, the V gene TRBV29-1, with 11 bases identical to TRBD2. CDR3 length: 16 residues. In germline, CDR1 is SQVTM, CDR2 ANQGSEA. CDR3 residues: CSVFAPSGRIYNEQSF. Here the CDR3 DNA reads TGCAGCGTTTTTGCCCCTAGCGGGAGGATTTACAATGAGCAGTCCTTC.

On this clonotype itself: The missing conserved phenylalanine or tryptophan at the end of this CDR3 makes a read error likely. Because the CDR3's place on the DNA is in doubt, the DNA is left out and the CDR3 is given as listed by TCRdb. The CDR3: CATSPTGYEQYL. The V and J genes are TRBV11-2 and TRBJ2-7; TRBD1, the table's D call, was not compared with the DNA. The CDR3 adds up to 12 amino acids, both ends counted. Germline V gives CDR1 SGHAT, CDR2 FQNNGV.

As for this clonotype: A much larger clone differs from this one at a single base, so this may be a read error. The rearrangement uses TRBV12-3 or TRBV12-4 and TRBJ2-1, with no clear D. The V and J ends lost 11 bases and 2 bases respectively, with 13 bases between them. The CDR3 length is 13 residues. CDR3 nucleotides: TGTGCCGCCGTGGCAGGACCCTACAATGAGCAGTTCTTC. Translating it yields CAAVAGPYNEQFF.

Of note for this clonotype: A single base separates this from a much larger clone, so it may be a read error. The chain uses TRBV7-2 and TRBJ2-3; 12 nucleotides align to TRBD2. The CDR3 has 15 amino acids. CDR1 SGHTA and CDR2 FQGNSA come from the germline V gene. This CDR3 is CASSLARLAGDMQYF. For the CDR3, the DNA is TGTGCCAGCAGCTTAGCGCGACTAGCGGGAGATATGCAGTATTTT. Complete variable domain (other parts from reference TRBV7-2 and TRBJ2-3): GAGVSQSPSNKVTEKGKDVELRCDPISGHTALYWYRQSLGQGLEFLIYFQGNSAPDKSGLPSDRFSAERTGGSVSTLTIQRTQQEDSAVYLCASSLARLAGDMQYFGPGTRLTVL.

V is TRBV11-2 and J is TRBJ2-7, with D unresolved. V lost 5 bases and J 4 bases, leaving 9 bases between the germline ends. Germline CDR1 reads SGHAT; CDR2 reads FQNNGV. The CDR3 loop spans 12 amino acids. The DNA of the CDR3 is TGTGCCAGCAGCCTCTCAGAGTACGAGCAGTACTTC. Protein product: CASSLSEYEQYF.

As concerns this clonotype: A much larger clone differs by one base, so this may be a read error. The V gene is TRBV29-1, the J gene TRBJ1-5; 7 bases line up with TRBD1. J gave up 6 bases and V 5 bases, and 4 bases lay outside the gene matches. The V gene's germline CDR1 is SQVTM and CDR2 ANQGSEA. The CDR3 sequence is 12 residues long. The CDR3 DNA reads TGCAGCGTTCGACAGGGCGGTCAGCCCCAGCATTTT. It codes for CSVRQGGQPQHF.

V and J are TRBV2 and TRBJ2-1; unclear D gene. The V end was cut by 3 bases, the J end by 0 bases, with 6 bases between. This CDR3 is 14 amino acids long. Germline values: CDR1 SNHLY, CDR2 FYNNEI. For the CDR3, the DNA is TGTGCCAGCAGTGACAGCATCTCCTACAATGAGCAGTTCTTC. Translation gives CASSDSISYNEQFF. Filled out from reference TRBV2 and TRBJ2-1, the complete variable domain reads EPEVTQTPSHQVTQMGQEVILRCVPISNHLYFYWYRQILGQKVEFLVSFYNNEISEKSEIFDDQFSVERPDGSNFTLKIRSTKLEDSAMYFCASSDSISYNEQFFGPGTRLTVL.

Regarding this clonotype: As the CDR3 is not closed by the conserved phenylalanine or tryptophan, this likely results from a read error. The J gene is TRBJ2-1, the V gene TRBV11-2; TRBD1 matches 7 bases. This CDR3 spans 16 amino acids. The germline gives CDR1 SGHAT, CDR2 FQNNGV. V trimming: 3 bases; J trimming: 9 bases; junction bases outside the gene matches: 14. The CDR3 DNA reads as TGTGCCAGCAGCTTCGGGACAGCACCCATAATGGTTGAGCAGTTCTGC. Encoded protein: CASSFGTAPIMVEQFC.